Shown below are 21 T cell receptor beta chains from a single sample sequenced in a study of CD8 T cells in Susac syndrome. Random hexamers were used to reverse transcribe an amount of roughly 0.5 to 1 ug RNA. TCRdb re-derived calls from the immunoSEQ multiplex PCR reads in MiXCR, one entry per CDR3 protein. The repertoire consists of approximately 170,000 distinct CDR3 sequences, with 94% occurring once and the leading ten covering about 0.086%. Input material: CD4+ T cells from PBMCs. The receptor source for this set is a human donor with multiple sclerosis.

V is TRBV2 and J is TRBJ2-7, with 10 bases lining up with TRBD1. Germline CDR1 SNHLY, CDR2 FYNNEI. This CDR3 spans 14 amino acids. After removal of 7 bases from V and 1 base from J, the junction contained 4 bases not matched to a gene. The CDR3 loop is CASTWGQGSYEQYF. CDR3 bases: TGTGCCAGCACCTGGGGACAGGGGTCCTACGAGCAGTACTTC.

A single count supports this clonotype. The CDR3: CSSAQEGYGYTF. The DNA for the CDR3 is TGCAGCTCAGCTCAAGAGGGTTATGGCTACACCTTC. The V call is TRBV29-1, the J call TRBJ1-2; no reliable D call. Germline CDR1 SQVTM, CDR2 ANQGSEA. The CDR3 length is 12 residues. Trimming shortened V by 8 bases and J by 5 bases, and 15 bases separated the two germline ends.

This chain's CDR3 is CATSGNTDTQYF. CDR3 DNA sequence: TGTGCCACCAGTGGAAACACAGATACGCAGTATTTT. The chain couples TRBV24-1 to TRBJ2-3, with no clear D. Trimming removed 5 bases at V and 2 bases at J, with 4 bases between. This CDR3 spans 12 amino acids. Germline V gives CDR1 KGHDR, CDR2 SFDVKD.

This rearrangement joins TRBV6-2 or TRBV6-3 to TRBJ1-5, with 7 positions matching TRBD1. V lost 0 bases, J lost 4 bases, and 6 bases stayed unmatched. The CDR3 is made up of 16 amino acids. Germline loops: CDR1 MNHEY, CDR2 SVGEGT. The CDR3 DNA follows: TGTGCCAGCAGTTACTCGGTAGGGGGCTGGAATCAGCCCCAGCATTTT. This gives the protein CASSYSVGGWNQPQHF.

This chain connects TRBV9 to TRBJ2-2, with 7 bases aligning to TRBD1. Germline assignment: CDR1 SGDLS and CDR2 YYNGEE. This CDR3 contains 15 residues. Trimming at V came to 3 bases and at J to 8 bases, leaving 10 bases not matched to a gene. The CDR3 protein is CASSEGQAASGELFF. The CDR3, as DNA: TGTGCCAGCAGCGAAGGACAGGCTGCTTCTGGGGAGCTGTTTTTT.

The chain has TRBV19 and TRBJ2-2, with TRBD2 matching 12 bases. V lost 6 bases and J lost 8; bases outside the gene matches: 10. The CDR3 has 16 residues. CDR1 LNHDA and CDR2 SQIVND come from the germline V gene (reference sequence). Written as DNA, the CDR3 is TGTGCCAGTAGGACGACTAGCGGGAGAGGTTTAGGGGAGCTGTTTTTT. This gives the protein CASRTTSGRGLGELFF.

The gene calls are TRBV6-6 and TRBJ1-1; D is uncertain. This CDR3 has 14 residues. Trimming removed 3 bases at V and 11 bases at J, with 19 bases between. CDR1 is MNHNY and CDR2 is SVGAGI in the germline V gene (reference sequence). The DNA for the CDR3 is TGTGCCAGCAGTTATGGTGGCCCCTCGATACCGGCTTTCTTT. Translation gives CASSYGGPSIPAFF.

This chain links TRBV6-6 with TRBJ2-7; D possibly corresponds to TRBD1 (6 bases). The CDR3 runs to 14 residues. V was cut by 6 bases and J by 4 bases, with 16 bases left in between. Germline V gene data show CDR1 as MNHNY and CDR2 as SVGAGI (reference sequence). CDR3 sequence reads: CASSMTGTLYEQYF. The CDR3 nucleotides are TGTGCCAGCAGCATGACCGGGACACTATACGAGCAGTACTTC.

The chain links TRBV4-2 to TRBJ1-1, with D uncertain. Germline V CDR1 and CDR2: LGHNA, YNFKEQ. CDR3 length equals 14 residues. Trimming shortened V by 0 bases and J by 3 bases, and 8 bases separated the two germline ends. CDR3 nucleotide sequence: TGTGCCAGCAGCCAAGAAGAAGCCTACACTGAAGCTTTCTTT. Translating it yields CASSQEEAYTEAFF.

V usage is TRBV29-1 and J usage is TRBJ1-2; no clear D. Germline V lookup: CDR1 SQVTM, CDR2 ANQGSEA. Trimming removed 4 bases from V and 2 bases from J, with 11 bases in between. There are 13 residues in the CDR3. The CDR3 loop reads CSVASQINYGYTF. The CDR3 region has the DNA TGCAGCGTTGCCAGCCAGATAAACTATGGCTACACCTTC.

The chain joins TRBV28 to TRBJ2-7; D ambiguous. CDR3 length: 12 amino acids. The germline V and J ends were trimmed by 3 bases and 4 bases, with 7 bases remaining between them. CDR1 is MDHEN and CDR2 is SYDVKM in the germline V gene. In DNA, the CDR3 is TGTGCCAGCAGTTTTGTCGGGTACGAGCAGTACTTC. This gives the protein CASSFVGYEQYF. Looking up the rest from reference TRBV28 and TRBJ2-7 gives the full variable domain: DVKVTQSSRYLVKRTGEKVFLECVQDMDHENMFWYRQDPGLGLRLIYFSYDVKMKEKGDIPEGYSVSREKKERFSLILESASTNQTSMYLCASSFVGYEQYFGPGTRLTVT.

This chain joins TRBV30 and TRBJ1-4; D remains ambiguous. Trimming removed 5 bases from V and 3 bases from J, with 10 bases in between. Germline V gene data show CDR1 as GTSNPN and CDR2 as SVGIG (reference sequence). The CDR3 extends over 13 amino acids. Here the CDR3 DNA reads TGTGCCTGGGCCCCTTCCTCTAATGAAAAACTGTTTTTT. Amino acid sequence: CAWAPSSNEKLFF. Full variable domain (rest looked up from reference TRBV30 and TRBJ1-4): SQTIHQWPATLVQPVGSPLSLECTVEGTSNPNLYWYRQAAGRGLQLLFYSVGIGQISSEVPQNLSASRPQDRQFILSSKKLLLSDSGFYLCAWAPSSNEKLFFGSGTQLSVL.

This clonotype occurred once. This chain joins TRBV7-2 and TRBJ2-7; D may be TRBD1 (6 bases). V lost 2 bases to trimming and J lost 0 bases, with 20 bases between them. CDR3 length: 18 residues. Germline V gives CDR1 SGHTA, CDR2 FQGNSA. CDR3 residues: CASSLPLDRLSSSYEQYF. CDR3 nucleotides: TGTGCCAGCAGCTTACCATTGGACAGACTAAGCAGCTCCTACGAGCAGTACTTC.

The chain is built from TRBV5-4 and TRBJ2-1; 10 bases match TRBD2. Germline trimming cut 4 bases from V and 4 bases from J; bases unmatched to any gene: 5. Germline CDR1 is SGHNT and CDR2 is YYREEE (reference sequence). The CDR3 sequence is 15 residues long. CDR3 bases: TGTGCCAGCAGCACCTTACTAGCGGGATACAATGAGCAGTTCTTC. As protein: CASSTLLAGYNEQFF.

The chain joins TRBV15 to TRBJ1-5; no reliable D call. V shed 3 bases and J shed 4 bases, with 7 bases lying between them. The CDR3 is 13 amino acids. Germline lookup yields CDR1 LNHNV and CDR2 YYDKDF (reference sequence). DNA of the CDR3: TGTGCCACCAGCAGTGGAGGAAATCAGCCCCAGCATTTT. Translation: CATSSGGNQPQHF. Full variable domain (outside the CDR3, taken from reference TRBV15 and TRBJ1-5): DAMVIQNPRYQVTQFGKPVTLSCSQTLNHNVMYWYQQKSSQAPKLLFHYYDKDFNNEADTPDNFQSRRPNTSFCFLDIRSPGLGDTAMYLCATSSGGNQPQHFGDGTRLSIL.

The chain has TRBV18 and TRBJ2-1; 8 bases align to TRBD1. With 5 bases clipped from V and 2 bases from J, the junction kept 5 bases outside the gene matches. From germline, CDR1 is KGHSH and CDR2 LQKENI. The CDR3 length is 15 residues. CDR3 sequence reads: CASSIGQGTYNEQFF. As DNA, the CDR3 is TGTGCCAGCTCAATCGGACAGGGAACCTACAATGAGCAGTTCTTC. The full variable domain, its missing parts supplied by reference TRBV18 and TRBJ2-1, is NAGVMQNPRHLVRRRGQEARLRCSPMKGHSHVYWYRQLPEEGLKFMVYLQKENIIDESGMPKERFSAEFPKEGPSILRIQQVVRGDSAAYFCASSIGQGTYNEQFFGPGTRLTVL.

The J gene is TRBJ2-1, the V gene TRBV12-3 or TRBV12-4; 8 bases are shared with TRBD2. V was clipped by 7 bases and J by 0 bases; unmatched bases: 11. This CDR3 is 17 amino acids long. The CDR3 DNA sequence: TGTGCCAGCACCCCGGGGGGGCGGGCAAGCTCCTACAATGAGCAGTTCTTC. Its translation is CASTPGGRASSYNEQFF.

The chain recombines TRBV28 with TRBJ2-2; D is ambiguous. The CDR3 covers 13 residues. V dropped 4 bases and J dropped 8 bases, with 11 bases sitting between them. Germline CDR1 is MDHEN and CDR2 is SYDVKM. In DNA, the CDR3 is TGTGCCAGCAGTTACCCTCTAGTGGGGGAGCTGTTTTTT. It translates to CASSYPLVGELFF.

As regards this clonotype: The junction shows a germline mismatch at one end, possibly a read error. This rearrangement joins TRBV7-2 to TRBJ2-7; tentatively, D is TRBD2 (6 bases). The CDR3 runs 15 residues. Germline assignment: CDR1 SGHTA and CDR2 FQGNSA. Here the CDR3 DNA reads TGCGCCAGCAGCTTCACCGGGACTCTTCTCTACGAGCAGTACTTC. As protein: CASSFTGTLLYEQYF.

The chain combines TRBV7-9 with TRBJ1-2; the D gene is possibly TRBD1 (6 bases). The V and J ends lost 5 bases and 8 bases respectively, with 12 bases between them. Germline lookup yields CDR1 SEHNR and CDR2 FQNEAQ (reference sequence). The CDR3 has 12 amino acids. The CDR3 DNA is TGTGCCAGCAGCCTAACAGGGCGAGGCTACACCTTC. It codes for CASSLTGRGYTF.

This rearrangement joins TRBV5-1 to TRBJ2-7; D gene uncertain. Trimming pared 4 bases from V and 5 bases from J, leaving 10 bases between. CDR1 and CDR2 from the germline V gene are SGHRS and YFSETQ. The length of the CDR3 is 12 residues. Here the CDR3 DNA reads TGCGCCAGCAGCATTACTCGGAACGAGCAGTACTTC. It translates to CASSITRNEQYF.